This TCR beta chain was identified during a study of blood T cell repertoires in COVID-19. Study at large: PBMCs, B-cell-depleted T cells, or T cells provided the cDNA or gDNA that made up the material.

Original processing methods: Amplified reference gene primers provided the basis for estimating nucleated cell counts. Sequencing was performed with immunoSEQ multiplex PCR; in TCRdb, only in-frame clones are kept and a portion is missing. V and J calls and clone size are as listed in that table; D and trimming were resolved from the DNA. The table shows roughly 170,000 clones, with 85% to 90% occurring only once. Looked up from germline, CDR1 is SGHRS and CDR2 is YFSETQ. The CDR3 sequence is 17 residues long. The V and J ends lost 4 bases and 2 bases, in that order; junction bases with no gene match: 7.

This sequence was found in a man aged 40-49 years with active or convalescent COVID-19. The sample consisted of peripheral blood. The chain combines TRBV5-1 with TRBJ2-3; 13 bases are a match to TRBD2. The CDR3 DNA reads as TGCGCCAGCAGCGGTGGACTAGCGGGGGCGTCCACAGATACGCAGTATTTT. Amino acids: CASSGGLAGASTDTQYF.